This TCR beta chain was captured in a study of T cell repertoires in cytomegalovirus infection. Whole-study context: It was recently identified HLA-C-restricted and well-studied HLA-B-restricted CMV epitopes that the study used. The public TCR beta signatures pointed to both CMV infection and matching HLA type.

TCRdb called the reads again in MiXCR, with one record for every CDR3 protein. The table shows around 300,000 distinct CDR3 sequences, with 22% occurring only once. This clonotype was detected a few times. Its specificity is unknown. Sequences were derived from cultured PBMCs, sampled from culture after CMV antigen stimulation. This sequence was found in a human donor in good health (CMV status not recorded). Some clones in this sample may be carry-over from other donors' samples.

CDR3 nucleotides: TGTGCCAGCAGTTTACCTCGCATGAGCAAAAACATTCAGTACTTC. It encodes CASSLPRMSKNIQYF. The V call is TRBV12-3 or TRBV12-4, the J call TRBJ2-4, with D unresolved. This CDR3 contains 15 residues. V gave up 2 bases and J gave up 3 bases, with 11 bases separating them.